The present entry profiles one T cell receptor (beta chain) with its context. As yet, its antigen is unknown. CDR3 length equals 13 residues. Trimming took 5 bases from V and 10 from J; bases not matched to a gene: 5. Germline V CDR1 and CDR2: SNHLY, FYNNEI. The source of the sample is a study of cytomegalovirus exposure and HLA in healthy donors. Study conclusions and caveats: A later analysis found that most CMV-associated TCR beta chains appeared HLA-restricted. The study carried out a later analysis of TCR beta sequences. It associated some 18,000 of them with specific HLA alleles at a false discovery rate of 0.05.

Healthy donors of bone marrow made up the group. This donor's CMV serostatus is unrecorded. PCR was performed using 60 Vbeta and 13 Jbeta primers. The data were produced by immunoSEQ multiplex PCR, yet TCRdb's version contains in-frame clones alone and is incomplete. The sample shows 160,000 or so clones, 65% to 75% of them seen only once. The specimen sequenced was PBMCs. The genes are TRBV2 and TRBJ1-4; 9 bases agree with TRBD1. This sequence was found in a human donor in good health. This CDR3 is CASSTGGAGKLFF. Here the CDR3 DNA reads TGTGCCAGCAGTACAGGGGGCGCGGGAAAACTGTTTTTT.